This TCR beta chain was found in a study of blood T cell repertoires in COVID-19. V dropped 4 bases and J dropped 0 bases, with 13 bases sitting between them. In germline, CDR1 is KGHSH, CDR2 LQKENI. CDR3 length equals 15 residues. Some clones are missing from TCRdb's copy, which holds only in-frame ones; the method was immunoSEQ multiplex PCR. The sample lists a few hundred thousand clones, roughly 84% seen once, with roughly 3% in the top ten. This clone was found once. This TCR was sampled from a woman younger than 30 with acute or convalescent COVID-19. The source material was peripheral blood. The V gene is TRBV18, the J gene TRBJ2-7; D might be TRBD2 (6 bases). The CDR3: CASSLSTSFSYEQYF. The DNA for the CDR3 is TGTGCCAGCTCACTATCGACTAGTTTCTCCTACGAGCAGTACTTC.